This T cell receptor beta chain was identified in a study of shared clonotypes between healthy human individuals. TCRdb's table, derived via immunoSEQ multiplex PCR, lists solely in-frame clones and lacks some. In the table there are millions of clones, 90% to 95% of which are singletons. Germline assignment: CDR1 WNHNN and CDR2 SYGVQD (reference sequence). V dropped 2 bases and J dropped 2 bases, with 10 bases sitting between them. This CDR3 has 14 residues. Points on this clone: Other DNA sequences in the same sample also yield this CDR3.

Sample: naive CD4+ T cells sorted from blood. Subset denoted: CD45RA+ positively selected. The rearrangement joins TRBV10-1 to TRBJ2-7; D possibly matches TRBD1 or TRBD2 (5 bases each). This receptor was identified in a man younger than 30 in good health. This chain's CDR3 is CASSESGQAYEQYF. The CDR3 coding sequence is TGCGCCAGCAGTGAGAGCGGACAAGCCTACGAGCAGTACTTC.